A selection of T cell receptor beta chains follows, all from one sample in a study of blood T cell repertoires in COVID-19. Profiled with immunoSEQ multiplex PCR; TCRdb holds only in-frame clones, not every one. The sample includes about 190,000 clones, roughly 87% of them seen just once. The sample taken for sequencing was peripheral blood. The receptor source for this set is a woman aged 60-70 years with COVID-19, enrolled during active disease. Each CDR3 is given with its conserved first and last residue. D genes are given only for firm matches. Clone sizes are given selectively: once, few, many, or a class where the clone is expanded.

v_call: TRBV7-9; clone_size: NA; j_call: TRBJ2-3; d_call: TRBD1; cdr3_aa: CASSPRTGDTQYF; cdr3_nt: TGTGCCAGCAGCCCTCGGACAGGGGATACGCAGTATTTT
v_call: TRBV6-2/TRBV6-3; clone_size: NA; j_call: TRBJ2-5; d_call: TRBD2; cdr3_aa: CASSYTASGGPNWDQYF; cdr3_nt: TGTGCCAGCAGTTACACTGCTAGCGGGGGCCCTAATTGGGACCAGTACTTC
v_call: TRBV18; clone_size: once; j_call: TRBJ1-6; d_call: NA; cdr3_aa: CASSQEGDNSPLHF; cdr3_nt: TGTGCCAGCTCTCAAGAAGGGGATAATTCACCCCTCCACTTT
v_call: TRBV15; clone_size: NA; j_call: TRBJ2-5; d_call: NA; cdr3_aa: CATSRDLTSGRETQYF; cdr3_nt: TGTGCCACCAGCAGAGACCTGACTAGTGGTAGAGAGACCCAGTACTTC
v_call: TRBV19; clone_size: NA; j_call: TRBJ2-3; d_call: TRBD1; cdr3_aa: CASSNGQGAGDTQYF; cdr3_nt: TGTGCCAGTAGCAATGGACAGGGGGCAGGGGATACGCAGTATTTT
v_call: TRBV30; clone_size: NA; j_call: TRBJ2-4; d_call: TRBD1; cdr3_aa: CAWSEGQWDIQYF; cdr3_nt: TGTGCCTGGAGTGAGGGACAGTGGGACATTCAGTACTTC
v_call: TRBV7-9; clone_size: NA; j_call: TRBJ2-3; d_call: NA; cdr3_aa: CASSFGQSSTDTQYF; cdr3_nt: TGTGCCAGCAGCTTTGGACAGTCTAGCACAGATACGCAGTATTTT
v_call: TRBV7-3; clone_size: NA; j_call: TRBJ1-1; d_call: TRBD1; cdr3_aa: CASSFAGTGASTEAFF; cdr3_nt: TGTGCCAGCAGCTTCGCCGGGACAGGGGCAAGCACTGAAGCTTTCTTT
v_call: TRBV28; clone_size: NA; j_call: TRBJ1-4; d_call: NA; cdr3_aa: CASSGQINEKLFF; cdr3_nt: TGTGCCAGCAGTGGACAGATAAATGAAAAACTGTTTTTT
v_call: TRBV5-4; clone_size: NA; j_call: TRBJ1-2; d_call: NA; cdr3_aa: CASSLRQAANYGYTF; cdr3_nt: TGTGCCAGCAGCTTAAGACAGGCAGCTAACTATGGCTACACCTTC
v_call: TRBV19; clone_size: NA; j_call: TRBJ1-2; d_call: TRBD1; cdr3_aa: CASSLPDTGGGYGYTF; cdr3_nt: TGTGCCAGTAGTCTGCCGGATACAGGGGGTGGCTATGGCTACACCTTC
v_call: TRBV19; clone_size: NA; j_call: TRBJ2-5; d_call: TRBD1; cdr3_aa: CASSTGGTGKETQYF; cdr3_nt: TGTGCCAGTAGTACCGGAGGGACAGGGAAAGAGACCCAGTACTTC
v_call: TRBV10-3; clone_size: NA; j_call: TRBJ2-7; d_call: TRBD1; cdr3_aa: CATTAGTGNYEQYF; cdr3_nt: TGTGCCACCACAGCCGGGACAGGGAACTACGAGCAGTACTTC
v_call: TRBV5-1; clone_size: NA; j_call: TRBJ1-2; d_call: NA; cdr3_aa: CASSLAGDYGYTF; cdr3_nt: TGCGCCAGCAGCTTGGCAGGCGACTATGGCTACACCTTC
v_call: TRBV25-1; clone_size: few; j_call: TRBJ1-1; d_call: TRBD1; cdr3_aa: CASRETGGDTEAFF; cdr3_nt: TGTGCCAGCAGGGAGACAGGGGGCGATACTGAAGCTTTCTTT
v_call: TRBV5-6; clone_size: once; j_call: TRBJ2-1; d_call: NA; cdr3_aa: CASSRTDSYNEQFF; cdr3_nt: TGTGCCAGCAGTCGGACAGACTCCTACAATGAGCAGTTCTTC
v_call: TRBV6-5; clone_size: NA; j_call: TRBJ1-1; d_call: NA; cdr3_aa: CASSYSAVRNTEAFF; cdr3_nt: TGTGCCAGCAGTTACTCGGCGGTGAGGAACACTGAAGCTTTCTTT
v_call: TRBV11-2; clone_size: once; j_call: TRBJ2-4; d_call: NA; cdr3_aa: CASSFDRSTLNIQYF; cdr3_nt: TGTGCCAGCAGCTTTGACAGGAGTACCCTAAACATTCAGTACTTC
v_call: TRBV6-4; clone_size: NA; j_call: TRBJ1-2; d_call: NA; cdr3_aa: CASRRGRVDYGYTF; cdr3_nt: TGTGCCAGCAGGCGGGGAAGGGTCGACTATGGCTACACCTTC
v_call: TRBV14; clone_size: NA; j_call: TRBJ2-1; d_call: NA; cdr3_aa: CASSRGKRNEQFF; cdr3_nt: TGTGCCAGCAGCCGGGGAAAGCGGAATGAGCAGTTCTTC
v_call: TRBV7-6; clone_size: NA; j_call: TRBJ2-7; d_call: TRBD2; cdr3_aa: CASSLSPLHSGSDINEQYF; cdr3_nt: TGTGCCAGCAGCTTAAGCCCCCTCCACAGCGGGAGTGACATCAACGAGCAGTACTTC
v_call: TRBV19; clone_size: NA; j_call: TRBJ1-2; d_call: TRBD1; cdr3_aa: CASSIDRGTYGYTF; cdr3_nt: TGTGCCAGTAGTATTGACAGGGGCACCTATGGCTACACCTTC
v_call: TRBV27; clone_size: NA; j_call: TRBJ1-4; d_call: NA; cdr3_aa: CASSLLGREKLFF; cdr3_nt: TGTGCCAGCAGTTTACTGGGCCGTGAAAAACTGTTTTTT
v_call: TRBV28; clone_size: once; j_call: TRBJ2-3; d_call: NA; cdr3_aa: CASSKVGQGADTQYF; cdr3_nt: TGTGCCAGCAGCAAAGTGGGGCAAGGGGCAGATACGCAGTATTTT
v_call: TRBV6-5; clone_size: NA; j_call: TRBJ1-1; d_call: NA; cdr3_aa: CASSYGVGVNTEAFF; cdr3_nt: TGTGCCAGCAGTTACGGGGTCGGGGTGAACACTGAAGCTTTCTTT
v_call: TRBV5-5; clone_size: once; j_call: TRBJ1-2; d_call: NA; cdr3_aa: CASSARGWDGYTF; cdr3_nt: TGTGCCAGCAGCGCGCGGGGGTGGGATGGCTACACCTTC
v_call: TRBV4-2; clone_size: NA; j_call: TRBJ1-4; d_call: NA; cdr3_aa: CASSQGGSTNEKLFF; cdr3_nt: TGTGCCAGCAGCCAGGGGGGTTCAACTAATGAAAAACTGTTTTTT
v_call: TRBV6-5; clone_size: NA; j_call: TRBJ1-5; d_call: NA; cdr3_aa: CASSPRGNQPQHF; cdr3_nt: TGTGCCAGCAGTCCCCGAGGCAATCAGCCCCAGCATTTT
v_call: TRBV6-5; clone_size: NA; j_call: TRBJ2-1; d_call: TRBD1; cdr3_aa: CASSTGGSEQFF; cdr3_nt: TGTGCCAGCAGTACAGGGGGTAGTGAGCAGTTCTTC
v_call: TRBV24-1; clone_size: NA; j_call: TRBJ1-5; d_call: NA; cdr3_aa: CATSDPNQPQHF; cdr3_nt: TGTGCCACCAGTGACCCTAATCAGCCCCAGCATTTT
v_call: TRBV11-2; clone_size: few; j_call: TRBJ1-1; d_call: NA; cdr3_aa: CASSPRTEAFF; cdr3_nt: TGTGCCAGCAGCCCCCGGACTGAAGCTTTCTTT
v_call: TRBV15; clone_size: NA; j_call: TRBJ2-1; d_call: NA; cdr3_aa: CATSRDLNYNEQFF; cdr3_nt: TGTGCCACCAGCAGAGACTTAAACTACAATGAGCAGTTCTTC
v_call: TRBV21-1; clone_size: NA; j_call: TRBJ1-4; d_call: NA; cdr3_aa: CASSKRVDRAKEKLFF; cdr3_nt: TGTGCCAGCAGCAAAAGGGTGGACAGGGCGAAAGAAAAACTGTTTTTT
v_call: TRBV6-6; clone_size: NA; j_call: TRBJ1-2; d_call: NA; cdr3_aa: CAITGSHYGYTF; cdr3_nt: TGTGCCATTACAGGGAGTCACTATGGCTACACCTTC
v_call: TRBV27; clone_size: once; j_call: TRBJ1-1; d_call: NA; cdr3_aa: CASSPRGRQKGSTEAFF; cdr3_nt: TGTGCCAGCAGCCCGCGAGGCCGCCAAAAGGGGTCCACTGAAGCTTTCTTT
v_call: TRBV29-1; clone_size: NA; j_call: TRBJ1-1; d_call: NA; cdr3_aa: CSAGAATLSGEAFF; cdr3_nt: TGCAGCGCGGGGGCCGCCACCTTGAGCGGTGAAGCTTTCTTT
v_call: TRBV6-5; clone_size: once; j_call: TRBJ1-3; d_call: NA; cdr3_aa: CASFSGRGNTIYF; cdr3_nt: TGTGCCAGCTTCTCAGGAAGGGGAAACACCATATATTTT
v_call: TRBV18; clone_size: NA; j_call: TRBJ2-7; d_call: TRBD1; cdr3_aa: CASSPTDRGLNF; cdr3_nt: TGTGCCAGCTCACCAACCGACAGGGGGTTGAACTTC
v_call: TRBV27; clone_size: NA; j_call: TRBJ2-7; d_call: TRBD2; cdr3_aa: CASSSGLAGIHEQYF; cdr3_nt: TGTGCCAGCAGTTCTGGACTAGCGGGGATCCACGAGCAGTACTTC
v_call: TRBV14; clone_size: NA; j_call: TRBJ1-2; d_call: NA; cdr3_aa: CASSLDRDKYGYTF; cdr3_nt: TGTGCCAGCAGCCTAGACCGGGACAAATATGGCTACACCTTC
v_call: TRBV5-1; clone_size: NA; j_call: TRBJ1-6; d_call: NA; cdr3_aa: CASSLELRDIGYNSPLHF; cdr3_nt: TGCGCCAGCAGCTTGGAGCTACGGGACATAGGCTATAATTCACCCCTCCACTTT
v_call: TRBV30; clone_size: NA; j_call: TRBJ2-5; d_call: NA; cdr3_aa: CAWRASGETQYF; cdr3_nt: TGTGCCTGGAGAGCTTCGGGGGAGACCCAGTACTTC
v_call: TRBV5-4; clone_size: NA; j_call: TRBJ1-4; d_call: NA; cdr3_aa: CASSLDRDEKLFF; cdr3_nt: TGTGCCAGCAGCTTGGACAGGGATGAAAAACTGTTTTTT
v_call: TRBV3-1/TRBV3-2; clone_size: NA; j_call: TRBJ2-1; d_call: NA; cdr3_aa: CASRSLTGVGEQFF; cdr3_nt: TGTGCCAGCCGCTCCCTGACGGGAGTAGGTGAGCAGTTCTTC